Below are 31 T cell receptor beta chains sequenced from a single sample in a study of blood T cell repertoires in COVID-19 (dated by TCRdb to 2020 to 2022). Libraries were prepared through the immunoSEQ multiplex PCR assay. The immuneACCESS repertoire file appears here via TCRdb, limited to in-frame rearrangements. These files lack a portion of the clones; in checked studies, under half of the deficit traces to unresolved V genes, and the cause of the others is not known. The sample yields roughly 97,000 clones; roughly 90% were counted once. The ten largest clonotypes hold 6% of the sample. The source material was peripheral blood. These receptors originate from a human donor in a cohort sampled during active COVID-19.

V gene TRBV3-1 (or the pseudogene TRBV3-2) combines with J gene TRBJ1-2; 8 bases agree with TRBD1. Trimming cost V 3 bases and J 3 bases; bases outside gene matches: 3. CDR1 and CDR2 from the germline V gene are LGHDT and YNNKEL (reference sequence). CDR3 size: 14 residues. The CDR3 protein is CASSQDRVDYGYTF. The CDR3 nucleotides read TGTGCCAGCAGCCAGGACAGGGTGGACTATGGCTACACCTTC.

This clone has just one count. The chain recombines TRBV4-1 with TRBJ1-2, with 8 bases identical to TRBD1. This CDR3 is built from 14 residues. Germline V lookup: CDR1 MGHRA, CDR2 YSYEKL. Unmatched junction bases numbered 4, after V lost 2 bases and J lost 5 bases. CDR3 in DNA: TGCGCCAGCAGCCAACTCGGACAGGGATATGGCTACACCTTC. This codes for CASSQLGQGYGYTF.

The V and J genes are TRBV18 and TRBJ2-1, with D perhaps TRBD1 (5 bases). Germline V CDR1 and CDR2: KGHSH, LQKENI. The V and J ends lost 3 bases and 2 bases respectively, with 8 bases between them. CDR3 length: 14 residues. CDR3 residues: CASSPPRAYNEQFF. DNA for the CDR3: TGTGCCAGCTCACCCCCCAGGGCCTACAATGAGCAGTTCTTC.

In nucleotides, the CDR3 is TGTGCCAGCAGCGTAGACTCGAACTCAGGGGGCTACACCTTC. Residues: CASSVDSNSGGYTF. The chain is built from TRBV9 and TRBJ1-2, with D possibly matching TRBD1 (5 bases). Trimming removed 0 bases from V and 8 bases from J, with 14 bases in between. The CDR3 spans 14 residues. CDR1 is SGDLS, CDR2 YYNGEE, per germline. Combining the CDR3 with reference TRBV9 and TRBJ1-2 gives the whole variable domain DSGVTQTPKHLITATGQRVTLRCSPRSGDLSVYWYQQSLDQGLQFLIQYYNGEERAKGNILERFSAQQFPDLHSELNLSSLELGDSALYFCASSVDSNSGGYTFGSGTRLTVV.

This chain connects TRBV18 to TRBJ2-7, with 11 bases aligning to TRBD2. The CDR3 totals 16 residues. The germline gives CDR1 KGHSH, CDR2 LQKENI. V shed 4 bases, J shed 0 bases, and the junction held 5 bases outside the gene matches. CDR3 in amino acids: CASSRSTSGTSYEQYF. CDR3 coding DNA: TGTGCCAGCTCACGTTCGACTAGCGGGACCTCCTACGAGCAGTACTTC.

This clone was found once. The gene calls are TRBV5-1 and TRBJ2-3; the match to TRBD1 covers 7 bases. The junction had 13 bases not matched to a gene; V was cut back by 0 bases and J by 6 bases. CDR3 size: 17 residues. Germline CDR1 SGHRS, CDR2 YFSETQ. The CDR3 sequence is CASSLEVWDSDEDTQYF. CDR3 in DNA: TGCGCCAGCAGCTTGGAGGTGTGGGACAGCGATGAGGATACGCAGTATTTT. The entire variable domain, with the rest obtained from reference TRBV5-1 and TRBJ2-3, is as follows: KAGVTQTPRYLIKTRGQQVTLSCSPISGHRSVSWYQQTPGQGLQFLFEYFSETQRNKGNFPGRFSGRQFSNSRSEMNVSTLELGDSALYLCASSLEVWDSDEDTQYFGPGTRLTVL.

The genes are TRBV9 and TRBJ2-4; 7 nucleotides agree with TRBD1. This CDR3 contains 15 residues. Germline assignment: CDR1 SGDLS and CDR2 YYNGEE. V gave up 0 bases and J gave up 5 bases; unmatched junction bases: 5. The CDR3 coding sequence is TGTGCCAGCAGCGTAGAGGGACAGACCCAAAACATTCAGTACTTC. Encoded protein: CASSVEGQTQNIQYF.

V is TRBV9 and J is TRBJ1-1; no definite D call. Per the germline V gene, CDR1 is SGDLS and CDR2 is YYNGEE. The V and J ends lost 3 bases and 6 bases respectively, with 15 bases between them. The CDR3 is made up of 14 amino acids. CDR3 DNA: TGTGCCAGCAGCGACCTGCGAGGGTTGGCTGAAGCTTTCTTT. Its protein product is CASSDLRGLAEAFF.

This chain connects TRBV2 to TRBJ2-3, with D possibly matching TRBD1 (8 bases). This CDR3 region has 14 residues. Germline assignment: CDR1 SNHLY and CDR2 FYNNEI. V was trimmed by 5 bases and J by 4 bases, leaving 13 bases between them. As DNA, the CDR3 is TGTGCCAGCAGTAGGACAGGGAGGGCAGATACGCAGTATTTT. This encodes CASSRTGRADTQYF.

The DNA of the CDR3 is TGTGCCAGCAGCCGTCCCGGGACTAGGATATACTACGAGCAGTACTTC. It is translated as CASSRPGTRIYYEQYF. The V and J genes are TRBV7-9 and TRBJ2-7; 8 bases map to TRBD2. CDR1 SEHNR and CDR2 FQNEAQ come from the germline V gene (reference sequence). This CDR3 contains 16 residues. The trim removed 5 bases at V and 3 bases at J, leaving 12 bases unmatched.

V is TRBV30 and J is TRBJ1-2; TRBD1 matches 8 bases. Per germline, CDR1 GTSNPN and CDR2 SVGIG (reference sequence). This CDR3 is built from 12 residues. The CDR3 protein is CALGRGLGGYTF. CDR3 sequence (DNA): TGTGCATTGGGCAGGGGGCTAGGCGGCTACACCTTC. The full variable domain, its missing parts supplied by reference TRBV30 and TRBJ1-2, is SQTIHQWPATLVQPVGSPLSLECTVEGTSNPNLYWYRQAAGRGLQLLFYSVGIGQISSEVPQNLSASRPQDRQFILSSKKLLLSDSGFYLCALGRGLGGYTFGSGTRLTVV.

This clone was seen just once. The genes are TRBV9 and TRBJ1-5; the D gene is possibly TRBD1 (6 bases). This CDR3 has 15 amino acids. The germline V and J ends were trimmed by 6 bases and 4 bases, with 17 bases remaining between them. The germline V gene encodes CDR1 SGDLS and CDR2 YYNGEE. CDR3 bases: TGTGCCAGCAACTCCAGGGGAGTGAAAAATCAGCCCCAGCATTTT. This codes for CASNSRGVKNQPQHF.

This clone was picked up one time. The chain has TRBV5-1 and TRBJ1-5, with a possible D match to TRBD1 (5 bases). CDR3 length equals 14 residues. V was clipped by 4 bases and J by 6 bases, with 14 bases between them. CDR1 is SGHRS and CDR2 is YFSETQ in the germline V gene. In DNA form, the CDR3 reads TGCGCCAGCAGCCGGGACTCCGGAGGTCAGCCCCAGCATTTT. This translates into CASSRDSGGQPQHF. The full variable domain, with the rest looked up from reference TRBV5-1 and TRBJ1-5, is KAGVTQTPRYLIKTRGQQVTLSCSPISGHRSVSWYQQTPGQGLQFLFEYFSETQRNKGNFPGRFSGRQFSNSRSEMNVSTLELGDSALYLCASSRDSGGQPQHFGDGTRLSIL.

The genes are TRBV2 and TRBJ2-3; unclear D gene. This CDR3 is built from 16 residues. Deletions cut 4 bases from V and 4 bases from J, with 18 bases between. Germline CDR1 SNHLY, CDR2 FYNNEI. The CDR3 loop reads CASSVLSRSGSDTQYF. As DNA, the CDR3 is TGTGCCAGCAGTGTTCTTAGCCGAAGTGGGTCAGATACGCAGTATTTT. The complete variable domain, with remaining parts taken from reference TRBV2 and TRBJ2-3, reads EPEVTQTPSHQVTQMGQEVILRCVPISNHLYFYWYRQILGQKVEFLVSFYNNEISEKSEIFDDQFSVERPDGSNFTLKIRSTKLEDSAMYFCASSVLSRSGSDTQYFGPGTRLTVL.

The chain links TRBV2 to TRBJ2-5; D possibly corresponds to TRBD2 (6 bases). Trimming took off 3 bases at V and 5 bases at J, with 19 bases between the two ends. Germline CDR1 reads SNHLY; CDR2 reads FYNNEI. The CDR3 sequence is 16 residues long. In nucleotides, the CDR3 is TGTGCCAGCAGTGAGGGGCAGCGGGCCTGGGGTGAGACCCAGTACTTC. Its protein is CASSEGQRAWGETQYF.

This sequence joins TRBV28 and TRBJ1-6; a weak D match, TRBD1 (5 bases). Between the trimmed V and J ends, which lost 5 bases and 10 bases, there was a span of 12 bases. Germline-derived CDR1 and CDR2 are MDHEN and SYDVKM. This CDR3 comprises 13 residues. In nucleotides, the CDR3 is TGTGCCAGCAGTCTCCAGGGAGGATCACCCCTCCACTTT. Its protein product is CASSLQGGSPLHF.

The chain has TRBV4-3 and TRBJ1-3, with D unclear. CDR1 is LGHNA and CDR2 is YSLEER in the germline V gene. The V end was cut by 7 bases, the J end by 4 bases, with 20 bases between. The CDR3 consists of 16 residues. The CDR3 region is CASTAEVGSGGNTIYF. CDR3 DNA sequence: TGCGCCAGCACAGCGGAAGTAGGTTCGGGAGGAAACACCATATATTTT.

V and J are TRBV6-2 or TRBV6-3 and TRBJ2-3; the match to TRBD2 covers 9 bases. Germline assignment: CDR1 MNHEY and CDR2 SVGEGT. Trimming removed 4 bases from V and 6 bases from J; junction bases left unmatched: 11. The CDR3 contains 16 residues. The CDR3 region is CASSFPGLAASDTQYF. In nucleotides, the CDR3 is TGTGCCAGCAGTTTCCCGGGACTAGCCGCGTCGGATACGCAGTATTTT.

This chain uses TRBV24-1 with TRBJ2-1, with 9 bases identical to TRBD2. The junction had 9 bases not matched to a gene; V was cut back by 4 bases and J by 9 bases. Germline CDR1 is KGHDR and CDR2 is SFDVKD. The CDR3 contains 15 residues. The CDR3 protein is CATSEGGAGGFEQFF. The CDR3, as DNA: TGTGCCACCAGTGAGGGGGGAGCGGGAGGATTTGAGCAGTTCTTC.

This chain uses TRBV9 with TRBJ2-1; D perhaps matches TRBD2 (6 bases). V lost 3 bases, J lost 7 bases, and 8 bases lay in between. The germline V gene has CDR1 SGDLS and CDR2 YYNGEE. The CDR3 spans 12 residues. The CDR3 DNA reads TGTGCCAGCAGCGGTAGCGGTAATGAGCAGTTCTTC. Translation gives CASSGSGNEQFF.

The rearrangement joins TRBV21-1 to TRBJ1-2; no check of the table's D call, TRBD1, against the DNA was made. TRBV21-1 is a recognized pseudogene. The CDR3 runs to 14 residues. In nucleotides, the CDR3 is TGTGCCAGCAGCAAAGCTGCAGGGCACTATGGCTACACCTTC. Translated: CASSKAAGHYGYTF.

The chain is built from TRBV7-9 and TRBJ2-7; 8 positions agree with TRBD1. From germline, CDR1 is SEHNR and CDR2 FQNEAQ (reference sequence). J was trimmed by 0 bases and V by 1 base; bases with no gene match: 11. The length of the CDR3 is 18 residues. CDR3 DNA sequence: TGTGCCAGCAGCTTAGGACAGACAGGGGCCTTGAGCTCCTACGAGCAGTACTTC. Translated: CASSLGQTGALSSYEQYF.

The chain uses TRBV6-5 and TRBJ1-1; D unclear. CDR1 and CDR2 (germline): MNHEY, SVGAGI. This CDR3 region has 14 residues. Trimming cost V 2 bases and J 3 bases, with 10 bases left between them. As DNA, the CDR3 is TGTGCCAGCAGTTACGAGGGTTTGGACACTGAAGCTTTCTTT. This gives the protein CASSYEGLDTEAFF.

The chain recombines TRBV24-1 with TRBJ2-1; D possibly corresponds to TRBD2 (6 bases). Between the trimmed V and J ends, which lost 8 bases and 2 bases, there was a span of 9 bases. The CDR3 runs 13 residues. Germline V gene lookup returns CDR1 KGHDR and CDR2 SFDVKD. The CDR3 nucleotides read TGTGCCACCACCGGGAGTCCCTACAATGAGCAGTTCTTC. The encoded protein is CATTGSPYNEQFF.

V gene TRBV5-1 combines with J gene TRBJ2-3; perhaps TRBD2 as D (6 bases). The V and J ends lost 5 bases and 0 bases respectively, with 16 bases between them. The CDR3 runs 16 residues. Looked up from germline, CDR1 is SGHRS and CDR2 is YFSETQ. In nucleotides, the CDR3 is TGCGCCAGCAGGGCGGTAGCGGCACCTAGCACAGATACGCAGTATTTT. It specifies CASRAVAAPSTDTQYF.

The rearrangement joins TRBV7-9 to TRBJ1-2; no reliable D call. Germline V lookup: CDR1 SEHNR, CDR2 FQNEAQ (reference sequence). The CDR3 extends over 11 amino acids. Trimming left V 5 bases short and J 1 base short, with 2 bases between. CDR3 nucleotides: TGTGCCAGCAGCCTTAACTATGGCTACACCTTC. Translation: CASSLNYGYTF.

V and J are TRBV2 and TRBJ2-7; TRBD1 matches at 7 bases. Germline CDR1 SNHLY, CDR2 FYNNEI. V lost 2 bases and J lost 2; bases outside the gene matches: 6. The CDR3 extends over 15 amino acids. The CDR3 here is CASSERRQGAYEQYF. The CDR3 coding sequence is TGTGCCAGCAGTGAAAGGCGGCAGGGGGCCTACGAGCAGTACTTC. The entire variable domain, with the rest obtained from reference TRBV2 and TRBJ2-7, is as follows: EPEVTQTPSHQVTQMGQEVILRCVPISNHLYFYWYRQILGQKVEFLVSFYNNEISEKSEIFDDQFSVERPDGSNFTLKIRSTKLEDSAMYFCASSERRQGAYEQYFGPGTRLTVT.

This clone was seen more than once but under ten times. The chain carries TRBV6-5 and TRBJ1-2; tentative D call: TRBD1 (5 bases). Trimming shortened V by 8 bases and J by 8 bases, and 15 bases separated the two germline ends. The CDR3 runs to 12 residues. In germline, CDR1 is MNHEY, CDR2 SVGAGI. CDR3: CASGRGGSGYTF. The CDR3 DNA follows: TGTGCCAGCGGCCGTGGGGGGTCGGGCTACACCTTC.

J is TRBJ2-7 and V is TRBV27, with TRBD1 matching 7 bases. The germline V gene encodes CDR1 MNHEY and CDR2 SMNVEV (reference sequence). Unmatched junction bases numbered 4, after V lost 4 bases and J lost 1 base. The CDR3 loop spans 14 amino acids. CDR3 region: CASSSRDSSYEQYF. The DNA for the CDR3 is TGTGCCAGCAGTTCCCGGGACAGTTCCTACGAGCAGTACTTC.

The chain's CDR3 is CASKRTTNEKLFF. The DNA of the CDR3 is TGTGCCAGCAAGAGAACAACTAATGAAAAACTGTTTTTT. This chain connects TRBV2 to TRBJ1-4; D call uncertain. Germline V gene sequence: CDR1 SNHLY, CDR2 FYNNEI. The CDR3 sequence is 13 residues long. V dropped 7 bases and J dropped 0 bases, with 6 bases sitting between them.

This sequence joins TRBV13 and TRBJ2-7, with TRBD2 matching 9 bases. Per germline, CDR1 PRHDT and CDR2 FYEKMQ (reference sequence). Germline trimming cut 3 bases from V and 3 bases from J; bases unmatched to any gene: 6. This CDR3 contains 15 residues. The CDR3 DNA follows: TGTGCCAGCAGCTTTTCGGGCGGGGGGGACTACGAGCAGTACTTC. It codes for CASSFSGGGDYEQYF.